The clone carrying this T cell receptor (beta chain) was found many times. Within the library, unique molecular identifiers were attached to each individual cDNA molecule. TCRdb processed the RACE reads anew with MiXCR; each CDR3 protein has one entry. This table has tens of thousands of distinct CDR3 sequences, 9.3% appearing once. Indicated time point: patch test 1, 2 weeks after DPC sensitization. Described treatment: therapeutic diphenylcyclopropenone sensitization with weekly scalp DPC. These data are taken from a study of human T cells and chemical hapten exposure. About the research overall: Sensitizing treatment utilized 2% DPC over a roughly 2 cm by roughly 2 cm portion of upper inner arm skin. Minor pooled library volume differences mainly drove per-sample TCR yield variation.

This sample comprised whole blood, obtained in connection with sensitization to the hapten diphenylcyclopropenone (DPC). This TCR derives from a woman between 35 and 50 years old with alopecia areata. Some clones in this sample may be carry-over from other donors' samples.

The DNA of the CDR3 is TGTGCCAGCAGCTTAGACGGCAGTACTTACGAGCAGTACTTC. It codes for CASSLDGSTYEQYF. The chain uses TRBV11-2 and TRBJ2-7; unclear D gene. V lost 0 bases and J lost 4, with 10 bases in between. Germline assignment: CDR1 SGHAT and CDR2 FQNNGV. This CDR3 is 14 amino acids long. Combining the CDR3 with reference TRBV11-2 and TRBJ2-7 gives the whole variable domain EAGVAQSPRYKIIEKRQSVAFWCNPISGHATLYWYQQILGQGPKLLIQFQNNGVVDDSQLPKDRFSAERLKGVDSTLKIQPAKLEDSAVYLCASSLDGSTYEQYFGPGTRLTVT.